Listed below are T cell receptor beta chains from one sample, sequenced in a study of T cell changes during pregnancy in multiple sclerosis. The assay was immunoSEQ multiplex PCR, and TCRdb's table has in-frame clones only and misses some. This sample has 67,000 or so clones, with almost 95% found just once. Here the sequenced sample was CD8+ T cells from peripheral blood mononuclear cells, taken in the third trimester of pregnancy. All receptors come from a female donor in good health, enrolled as a control in a pregnancy study. CDR3s include the opening cysteine and the closing phenylalanine or tryptophan. The D gene is left open where the match is weak. Not every row has a clone size; where given, it reads once, few, many or a size class.

j_call: TRBJ2-7; d_call: .; v_call: TRBV5-6; clone_size: once; cdr3_aa: CASSSSTSSYEQYF; cdr3_nt: TGTGCCAGCAGCTCCTCTACGAGCTCCTACGAGCAGTACTTC
j_call: TRBJ1-5; d_call: .; v_call: TRBV2; clone_size: .; cdr3_aa: CASSGYQGLSNQPQHF; cdr3_nt: TGTGCCAGCAGTGGTTACCAGGGACTAAGCAATCAGCCCCAGCATTTT
j_call: TRBJ2-2; d_call: .; v_call: TRBV13; clone_size: .; cdr3_aa: CASRQNMNTGELFF; cdr3_nt: TGTGCCAGCAGACAAAACATGAACACCGGGGAGCTGTTTTTT
j_call: TRBJ2-2; d_call: .; v_call: TRBV13; clone_size: .; cdr3_aa: CASSPDPGTRSGTGELFF; cdr3_nt: TGTGCCAGCAGCCCCGACCCGGGGACAAGAAGCGGCACCGGGGAGCTGTTTTTT
j_call: TRBJ1-4; d_call: .; v_call: TRBV10-1; clone_size: .; cdr3_aa: CASSEHQTGETNEKLFF; cdr3_nt: TGCGCCAGCAGTGAGCACCAGACAGGTGAAACTAATGAAAAACTGTTTTTT
j_call: TRBJ1-3; d_call: .; v_call: TRBV10-3; clone_size: .; cdr3_aa: CAISEVIDYSGNTIYF; cdr3_nt: TGTGCCATCAGTGAGGTGATTGACTACTCTGGAAACACCATATATTTT
j_call: TRBJ1-1; d_call: TRBD1; v_call: TRBV7-9; clone_size: .; cdr3_aa: CASSLQGAWDTEAFF; cdr3_nt: TGTGCCAGCAGCTTACAGGGGGCATGGGATACTGAAGCTTTCTTT
j_call: TRBJ2-3; d_call: .; v_call: TRBV6-5; clone_size: .; cdr3_aa: CASSFQTGPSADTQYF; cdr3_nt: TGTGCCAGCAGTTTTCAAACAGGCCCTAGCGCAGATACGCAGTATTTT
j_call: TRBJ1-6; d_call: .; v_call: TRBV4-1; clone_size: .; cdr3_aa: CASSQTGGVEASSPLHF; cdr3_nt: TGCGCCAGCAGCCAAACGGGGGGGGTGGAGGCTAGTTCACCCCTCCACTTT
j_call: TRBJ2-2; d_call: TRBD1; v_call: TRBV7-9; clone_size: .; cdr3_aa: CASSPPTGQRRMGTGELFF; cdr3_nt: TGTGCCAGCAGCCCCCCAACGGGACAGCGACGTATGGGCACCGGGGAGCTGTTTTTT
j_call: TRBJ2-3; d_call: .; v_call: TRBV27; clone_size: once; cdr3_aa: CASSPPADTQYF; cdr3_nt: TGTGCCAGCAGTCCCCCAGCAGATACGCAGTATTTT
j_call: TRBJ2-6; d_call: .; v_call: TRBV5-4; clone_size: .; cdr3_aa: CASSVYGANVLTF; cdr3_nt: TGTGCCAGCAGCGTATATGGGGCCAACGTCCTGACTTTC
j_call: TRBJ2-7; d_call: TRBD1; v_call: TRBV30; clone_size: .; cdr3_aa: CACGTGFHEQYF; cdr3_nt: TGTGCATGCGGGACAGGGTTCCACGAGCAGTACTTC
j_call: TRBJ1-1; d_call: .; v_call: TRBV7-8; clone_size: .; cdr3_aa: CASSADTTHTEAFF; cdr3_nt: TGTGCCAGCAGCGCGGACACGACTCACACTGAAGCTTTCTTT
j_call: TRBJ2-7; d_call: .; v_call: TRBV6-1; clone_size: .; cdr3_aa: CASSEAREGGSSYEQYF; cdr3_nt: TGTGCCAGCAGTGAAGCGAGGGAGGGGGGAAGCTCCTACGAGCAGTACTTC
j_call: TRBJ2-2; d_call: TRBD1; v_call: TRBV4-2; clone_size: .; cdr3_aa: CASSQDRTGVNTGELFF; cdr3_nt: TGTGCCAGCAGCCAAGATAGGACAGGGGTGAACACCGGGGAGCTGTTTTTT
j_call: TRBJ1-1; d_call: .; v_call: TRBV4-1; clone_size: once; cdr3_aa: CASSRSGESTEAFF; cdr3_nt: TGCGCCAGCAGCCGCTCGGGGGAGAGCACTGAAGCTTTCTTT
j_call: TRBJ1-1; d_call: TRBD1; v_call: TRBV19; clone_size: .; cdr3_aa: CASLPGQVMNTEAFF; cdr3_nt: TGTGCCAGCCTCCCGGGACAGGTGATGAACACTGAAGCTTTCTTT
j_call: TRBJ1-2; d_call: TRBD1; v_call: TRBV11-1; clone_size: few; cdr3_aa: CASSPPGQGYGYTF; cdr3_nt: TGTGCCAGCTCCCCCCCCGGACAGGGGTATGGCTACACCTTC
j_call: TRBJ2-5; d_call: TRBD1; v_call: TRBV6-6; clone_size: .; cdr3_aa: CASSYTGGRETQYF; cdr3_nt: TGTGCCAGCAGCTATACAGGGGGCCGTGAGACCCAGTACTTC
j_call: TRBJ2-7; d_call: .; v_call: TRBV30; clone_size: .; cdr3_aa: CAWNPGDLYEQYF; cdr3_nt: TGTGCCTGGAACCCAGGGGATCTCTACGAGCAGTACTTC
j_call: TRBJ2-3; d_call: .; v_call: TRBV2; clone_size: .; cdr3_aa: CASRKISTTSTDTQYF; cdr3_nt: TGTGCCAGCAGGAAAATCTCTACTACTAGCACAGATACGCAGTATTTT
j_call: TRBJ2-7; d_call: TRBD2; v_call: TRBV4-1; clone_size: .; cdr3_aa: CASSSPGLAGGPSYEQYF; cdr3_nt: TGCGCCAGCAGCTCTCCGGGACTAGCGGGGGGCCCATCCTACGAGCAGTACTTC
j_call: TRBJ1-2; d_call: TRBD1; v_call: TRBV7-2; clone_size: .; cdr3_aa: CASRLQGSSFYGYTF; cdr3_nt: TGTGCCAGCAGACTACAGGGGTCCTCTTTTTATGGCTACACCTTC
j_call: TRBJ2-7; d_call: TRBD2; v_call: TRBV6-1; clone_size: .; cdr3_aa: CASLKGLAGVYEQYF; cdr3_nt: TGTGCCAGCTTAAAGGGGCTAGCGGGGGTCTACGAGCAGTACTTC
j_call: TRBJ2-1; d_call: TRBD1; v_call: TRBV5-6; clone_size: .; cdr3_aa: CASTPVRQGVYNEQFF; cdr3_nt: TGTGCCAGCACTCCAGTACGACAGGGGGTATACAATGAGCAGTTCTTC
j_call: TRBJ1-1; d_call: TRBD1; v_call: TRBV7-9; clone_size: .; cdr3_aa: CASRQTGTMNTEAFF; cdr3_nt: TGTGCCAGCAGACAGACAGGGACCATGAACACTGAAGCTTTCTTT
j_call: TRBJ2-7; d_call: TRBD1; v_call: TRBV30; clone_size: .; cdr3_aa: CAWRGGTGGTYEQYF; cdr3_nt: TGTGCCTGGAGGGGGGGGACAGGGGGAACCTACGAGCAGTACTTC
j_call: TRBJ2-2; d_call: .; v_call: TRBV30; clone_size: .; cdr3_aa: CARSTQGRAGELFF; cdr3_nt: TGTGCCCGCTCAACACAGGGTAGGGCCGGGGAGCTGTTTTTT
j_call: TRBJ1-1; d_call: TRBD1; v_call: TRBV9; clone_size: few; cdr3_aa: CASTSGTGGTEAFF; cdr3_nt: TGTGCCAGCACCTCCGGGACAGGGGGCACTGAAGCTTTCTTT
j_call: TRBJ2-2; d_call: .; v_call: TRBV4-1; clone_size: once; cdr3_aa: CASSHHELANTGELFF; cdr3_nt: TGCGCCAGCAGCCATCACGAACTAGCGAACACCGGGGAGCTGTTTTTT
j_call: TRBJ1-1; d_call: .; v_call: TRBV27; clone_size: .; cdr3_aa: CASSYQGTNTEAFF; cdr3_nt: TGTGCCAGCAGTTACCAGGGAACGAACACTGAAGCTTTCTTT
j_call: TRBJ1-2; d_call: TRBD1; v_call: TRBV9; clone_size: .; cdr3_aa: CASSPQGASRGGYTF; cdr3_nt: TGTGCCAGCAGCCCCCAGGGGGCCTCCAGGGGTGGCTACACCTTC
j_call: TRBJ2-7; d_call: .; v_call: TRBV27; clone_size: .; cdr3_aa: CASSLKTSYEQYF; cdr3_nt: TGTGCCAGCAGTTTAAAGACTTCTTACGAGCAGTACTTC
j_call: TRBJ2-7; d_call: .; v_call: TRBV7-9; clone_size: .; cdr3_aa: CASSPGPYEQYF; cdr3_nt: TGTGCCAGCAGCCCGGGTCCATACGAGCAGTACTTC